The clone carrying this T cell receptor beta chain was detected only a few times. Trimming left V 5 bases short and J 1 base short, with 18 bases between. Germline values: CDR1 MDHEN, CDR2 SYDVKM. CDR3 length: 16 amino acids. This sample was included in a study of blood T cells in healthy people across ages. Together with a sample-barcoded 5' primer, a J-beta primer mix was included in a second PCR lasting about 6 to 12 cycles. A single record per CDR3 protein comes from TCRdb applying MiXCR to the 5' RACE reads. The sample consists of around 990,000 distinct CDR3 sequences, 20% to 25% of them appearing once. These data also formed part of another study, on T cells of mothers and their children.

Sequencing used blood. V gene TRBV28 combines with J gene TRBJ2-7; D is undetermined. The receptor was isolated from a girl between 2 and 10 years old in good health. The CDR3 spells CASSPITVSPSYEQYF. The CDR3 DNA reads as TGTGCCAGCAGTCCCATCACAGTTTCTCCTTCCTACGAGCAGTACTTC.